The 26 T cell receptor beta chains in this list originate from one sample, sequenced in a study of graft-versus-host responses after intestinal transplantation. This table comes from immunoSEQ multiplex PCR, and its TCRdb copy is limited to in-frame clones, with some not included. The table shows over 120,000 clones, with around 90% occurring only once. These TCRs' antigens remain unknown. Sequenced material: unstimulated CD4+ T cells sorted from spleen or lymph node cells, taken before intestinal transplant. All receptors derive from a human donor who received an intestinal transplant.

The chain carries TRBV5-1 and TRBJ2-1, with TRBD1 matching over 7 bases. The germline V gene encodes CDR1 SGHRS and CDR2 YFSETQ. The CDR3 has 16 residues. V was clipped by 4 bases and J by 4 bases; unmatched bases: 11. The CDR3 spells CASSLSRDRIYNEQFF. As DNA, the CDR3 is TGCGCCAGCAGCCTAAGTAGGGACAGAATTTACAATGAGCAGTTCTTC.

The V and J genes are TRBV5-1 and TRBJ2-3; the D call may be TRBD1 or TRBD2 (5 bases each). V was cut by 0 bases and J by 7 bases, with 15 bases left in between. Germline assignment: CDR1 SGHRS and CDR2 YFSETQ. This CDR3 has 15 residues. CDR3 bases: TGCGCCAGCAGCTTGGCCTTGAGGGGTGGGAATACGCAGTATTTT. Protein sequence: CASSLALRGGNTQYF. The variable domain in full, completed from reference TRBV5-1 and TRBJ2-3, reads KAGVTQTPRYLIKTRGQQVTLSCSPISGHRSVSWYQQTPGQGLQFLFEYFSETQRNKGNFPGRFSGRQFSNSRSEMNVSTLELGDSALYLCASSLALRGGNTQYFGPGTRLTVL.

This clone has just one count. Other DNA sequences in this specimen translate into the identical CDR3. V and J are TRBV19 and TRBJ2-2, with 8 positions matching TRBD2. J gave up 2 bases and V 7 bases, and 3 bases lay outside the gene matches. Germline-derived CDR1 and CDR2 are LNHDA and SQIVND (reference sequence). The CDR3 is 14 amino acids. CDR3 coding DNA: TGTGCCAGTATTCGGACTAGCAACACCGGGGAGCTGTTTTTT. Protein: CASIRTSNTGELFF. The variable domain in full, with the rest retrieved from reference TRBV19 and TRBJ2-2, is DGGITQSPKYLFRKEGQNVTLSCEQNLNHDAMYWYRQDPGQGLRLIYYSQIVNDFQKGDIAEGYSVSREKKESFPLTVTSAQKNPTAFYLCASIRTSNTGELFFGEGSRLTVL.

A single count supports this clone. V is TRBV28 and J is TRBJ2-5; no definite D call. Per germline, CDR1 MDHEN and CDR2 SYDVKM. The CDR3 is made up of 13 amino acids. V gave up 5 bases and J gave up 8 bases, with 15 bases separating them. The CDR3 coding sequence is TGTGCCAGCAGTACGACGGTTCCGACTACCCAGTACTTC. It specifies CASSTTVPTTQYF.

This chain links TRBV28 with TRBJ1-5, with 12 bases that match TRBD1. The length of the CDR3 is 14 residues. Per the germline V gene, CDR1 is MDHEN and CDR2 is SYDVKM. Unmatched junction bases numbered 5, after V lost 8 bases and J lost 6 bases. The chain's CDR3 is CASAGQGAPQPQHF. CDR3 in DNA: TGTGCCAGCGCGGGACAGGGGGCCCCTCAGCCCCAGCATTTT.

This clone has only one observation. The gene calls are TRBV19 and TRBJ2-2; 7 nucleotides match TRBD2. Germline V gene sequence: CDR1 LNHDA, CDR2 SQIVND (reference sequence). This CDR3 spans 15 amino acids. V trimming: 3 bases; J trimming: 6 bases; junction bases outside the gene matches: 7. The CDR3 reads CASSIRAGSPGELFF. The CDR3, as DNA: TGTGCCAGTAGTATCCGAGCGGGGTCTCCCGGGGAGCTGTTTTTT.

The V and J genes are TRBV5-1 and TRBJ1-4, with a weak D call TRBD1 (6 bases). This CDR3 is built from 14 residues. The germline CDR1 and CDR2 sequences are SGHRS and YFSETQ. V shed 1 base and J shed 6 bases, with 10 bases lying between them. CDR3 bases: TGCGCCAGCAGCTTGCAGGGGACGGATGAAAAACTGTTTTTT. This translates into CASSLQGTDEKLFF.

The chain couples TRBV18 to TRBJ2-7, with TRBD1 matching over 7 bases. After removal of 4 bases from V and 3 bases from J, the junction contained 9 bases not matched to a gene. The germline CDR1 and CDR2 sequences are KGHSH and LQKENI. The CDR3 contains 15 residues. The CDR3 spells CASSLKQGSIYEQYF. The CDR3 region has the DNA TGTGCCAGCTCACTCAAACAGGGGTCGATCTACGAGCAGTACTTC.

The chain carries TRBV2 and TRBJ2-5; 9 positions agree with TRBD2. The length of the CDR3 is 17 residues. V trimming: 7 bases; J trimming: 5 bases; junction bases outside the gene matches: 17. CDR1 and CDR2 from the germline V gene are SNHLY and FYNNEI. CDR3: CASTFSRLAALRETQYF. DNA for the CDR3: TGTGCCAGCACCTTCTCCAGACTAGCGGCCCTCCGGGAGACCCAGTACTTC.

V gene TRBV7-2 combines with J gene TRBJ2-3; 8 nucleotides match TRBD2. V was pared by 5 bases and J by 6 bases, with 13 bases of the junction left unmatched. The CDR3 runs to 16 residues. Germline V CDR1 and CDR2: SGHTA, FQGNSA. The CDR3 coding sequence is TGTGCCAGCAGCCCGATTAGCGGGACGGGGATGGATACGCAGTATTTT. This gives the protein CASSPISGTGMDTQYF. Using reference TRBV7-2 and TRBJ2-3 for the parts outside the CDR3, the full variable domain is GAGVSQSPSNKVTEKGKDVELRCDPISGHTALYWYRQSLGQGLEFLIYFQGNSAPDKSGLPSDRFSAERTGGSVSTLTIQRTQQEDSAVYLCASSPISGTGMDTQYFGPGTRLTVL.

The rearrangement uses TRBV5-4 and TRBJ2-5; TRBD1 matches at 8 bases. With V trimmed by 5 bases and J by 4 bases, 10 bases remained unmatched. The CDR3 contains 15 residues. In germline, CDR1 is SGHNT, CDR2 YYREEE (reference sequence). CDR3 sequence (DNA): TGTGCCAGCAGATCAGGACAGGGCGTGGGAGAGACCCAGTACTTC. Protein sequence: CASRSGQGVGETQYF.

Comments on this clone: At one end the junction does not follow the germline gene, possibly because of a read error. The chain carries TRBV7-2 and TRBJ1-1; 10 bases are shared with TRBD1. Germline V gene lookup returns CDR1 SGHTA and CDR2 FQGNSA. The CDR3 loop spans 16 amino acids. CDR3 DNA sequence: TGTGCCAGCGGCTTACTTGGTCGGACAGGGGGCACTGAAGCTTTCTTT. This encodes CASGLLGRTGGTEAFF.

The V call is TRBV6-4, the J call TRBJ1-5, with D possibly matching TRBD1 (6 bases). Trimming cost V 0 bases and J 5 bases, with 8 bases left between them. This CDR3 region has 14 residues. Germline lookup yields CDR1 MRHNA and CDR2 SNTAGT. The CDR3 here is CASSDSAGDQPQHF. In nucleotides, the CDR3 is TGTGCCAGCAGTGACTCGGCAGGGGATCAGCCCCAGCATTTT.

The chain employs TRBV10-3 and TRBJ2-3; D tentatively fits TRBD1 or TRBD2 (5 bases each). Germline V gene sequence: CDR1 ENHRY, CDR2 SYGVKD. Trimming cost V 6 bases and J 3 bases, with 22 bases left between them. The CDR3 covers 17 residues. The CDR3 DNA is TGTGCCATCAGGGTAGGGCAGTCTAGAGGGGCAACAGATACGCAGTATTTT. Translating gives CAIRVGQSRGATDTQYF.

This clone has only one observation. The V gene is TRBV6-6, the J gene TRBJ2-1; 7 nucleotides match TRBD1. The CDR3 spans 15 residues. The germline gives CDR1 MNHNY, CDR2 SVGAGI (reference sequence). V lost 5 bases to trimming and J lost 9 bases; unmatched junction nucleotides: 13. The CDR3 DNA sequence: TGTGCCAGCAGTCGCTACGGGACAGCTGAGGTTGAGCAGTTCTTC. It codes for CASSRYGTAEVEQFF.

The chain carries TRBV10-1 and TRBJ1-3, with D possibly matching TRBD1 (6 bases). Germline CDR1 and CDR2: WNHNN and SYGVQD (reference sequence). This CDR3 region has 13 residues. Trimming left V 8 bases short and J 6 bases short, with 14 bases between. CDR3: CASGGGRENTIYF. DNA for the CDR3: TGCGCCAGCGGGGGGGGGCGCGAAAACACCATATATTTT.

The chain uses TRBV9 and TRBJ2-5; TRBD2 matches 10 bases. The V gene's germline CDR1 is SGDLS and CDR2 YYNGEE. Losses at the gene ends were 1 base for V and 4 bases for J; bases not matched to a gene: 7. This CDR3 has 16 amino acids. In DNA, the CDR3 is TGTGCCAGCAGCGTATCTAGCGGGAGTGTTATAGAGACCCAGTACTTC. Protein: CASSVSSGSVIETQYF.

The chain joins TRBV5-1 to TRBJ2-7; D is undetermined. Looked up from germline, CDR1 is SGHRS and CDR2 is YFSETQ. Between the trimmed V and J ends, which lost 2 bases and 3 bases, there was a span of 9 bases. This CDR3 comprises 13 residues. This CDR3 reads CASSFIDVYEQYF. The CDR3 nucleotides read TGCGCCAGCAGCTTCATTGATGTCTACGAGCAGTACTTC.

This chain connects TRBV15 to TRBJ2-1; a weak D match, TRBD2 (5 bases). Trimming removed 4 bases from V and 5 bases from J, with 18 bases in between. Germline lookup yields CDR1 LNHNV and CDR2 YYDKDF (reference sequence). The CDR3 is 16 amino acids. The CDR3 DNA sequence: TGTGCCACCAGCAACTCTGAGCGGTCAGACGACAATGAGCAGTTCTTC. It codes for CATSNSERSDDNEQFF.

The chain combines TRBV2 with TRBJ2-1; D may be TRBD1 (5 bases). The CDR3 has 16 residues. Germline CDR1 and CDR2: SNHLY and FYNNEI. The V end was cut by 1 base, the J end by 9 bases, with 19 bases between. The chain's CDR3 is CASSEEAGWKLGEQFF. CDR3 bases: TGTGCCAGCAGTGAAGAGGCAGGGTGGAAACTTGGTGAGCAGTTCTTC.

The V call is TRBV10-3, the J call TRBJ2-6; perhaps TRBD2 as D (7 bases). The CDR3 has 13 amino acids. Trimming took 11 bases from V and 6 from J, leaving 14 bases between them. Per the germline V gene, CDR1 is ENHRY and CDR2 is SYGVKD. The CDR3 protein is CASGGPEANVLTF. For the CDR3, the DNA is TGTGCCTCCGGGGGGCCTGAGGCCAACGTCCTGACTTTC.

This sequence joins TRBV5-4 and TRBJ2-2, with 11 positions matching TRBD1. The CDR3 totals 15 residues. J was trimmed by 7 bases and V by 4 bases; bases with no gene match: 6. Germline V CDR1 and CDR2: SGHNT, YYREEE (reference sequence). Here the CDR3 DNA reads TGTGCCAGCAGCGTGGACAGGGGGCTTGTCGGGGAGCTGTTTTTT. This translates into CASSVDRGLVGELFF.

The V and J genes are TRBV6-5 and TRBJ2-7; 9 bases line up with TRBD1. Germline CDR1 reads MNHEY; CDR2 reads SVGAGI. Losses at the gene ends were 6 bases for V and 4 bases for J; bases not matched to a gene: 10. The CDR3 has 15 amino acids. CDR3 nucleotides: TGTGCCAGCAGGAGTCGACAGGGGGTAATTTACGAGCAGTACTTC. This encodes CASRSRQGVIYEQYF.

V is TRBV28 and J is TRBJ1-2; TRBD1 is a possible D gene (6 bases). V gave up 6 bases and J gave up 5 bases, with 10 bases separating them. The length of the CDR3 is 12 residues. The germline V gene encodes CDR1 MDHEN and CDR2 SYDVKM. CDR3 DNA: TGTGCCAGCAGGCTACAGGGATATGGCTACACCTTC. It is translated as CASRLQGYGYTF.

The gene calls are TRBV7-2 and TRBJ1-5; D call uncertain. Germline values: CDR1 SGHTA, CDR2 FQGNSA. Between the trimmed V and J ends, which lost 3 bases and 3 bases, there was a span of 12 bases. This CDR3 spans 15 amino acids. The CDR3 nucleotides read TGTGCCAGCAGCTTGGGAGGGAATTACAATCAGCCCCAGCATTTT. Residues: CASSLGGNYNQPQHF.

This chain joins TRBV19 and TRBJ2-7; D is perhaps TRBD1 (5 bases). CDR1 and CDR2 (germline): LNHDA, SQIVND (reference sequence). The CDR3 runs to 12 residues. Deletions cut 5 bases from V and 3 bases from J, with 8 bases between. This CDR3 reads CASSGTGYEQYF. In nucleotides, the CDR3 is TGTGCCAGTAGTGGTACAGGCTACGAGCAGTACTTC.